These 14 T cell receptor beta chains were sequenced from one sample in a study of T cell responses to AZD1222 COVID-19 vaccine. Assay used: immunoSEQ multiplex PCR; TCRdb lists only in-frame clones, some missing. This table has about 110,000 clones, just over 85% appearing once. Material: peripheral blood, obtained on day 0 of AZD1222 vaccination. The source is an adult in good health.

V usage is TRBV4-1 and J usage is TRBJ1-2, with no clear D. CDR1 and CDR2 from the germline V gene are MGHRA and YSYEKL. V lost 3 bases and J lost 3, with 11 bases in between. CDR3 length equals 14 residues. The CDR3 bases are TGCGCCAGCAGCCAGGGCATGACTGACTATGGCTACACCTTC. Translating gives CASSQGMTDYGYTF.

This clone was seen a handful of times. The chain couples TRBV9 to TRBJ1-2; the match to TRBD1 covers 8 bases. This CDR3 is built from 15 residues. In germline, CDR1 is SGDLS, CDR2 YYNGEE. V shed 0 bases and J 6 bases; nucleotides not matched to a gene: 7. The CDR3 here is CASSVGGRGLDGYTF. The CDR3 DNA follows: TGTGCCAGCAGCGTAGGGGGCAGGGGGCTTGATGGCTACACCTTC.

The J gene is TRBJ2-3, the V gene TRBV4-1, with TRBD2 matching over 7 bases. The CDR3 is 16 amino acids. Germline-derived CDR1 and CDR2 are MGHRA and YSYEKL. V lost 2 bases, J lost 6 bases, and 11 bases stayed unmatched. The CDR3 DNA is TGCGCCAGCAGCCAATTACTAGCGCCCCACAAGGATACGCAGTATTTT. Encoded protein: CASSQLLAPHKDTQYF.

V and J are TRBV18 and TRBJ1-5, with TRBD1 matching over 7 bases. The germline V gene encodes CDR1 KGHSH and CDR2 LQKENI. V lost 2 bases and J lost 3; bases outside the gene matches: 7. The CDR3 extends over 16 amino acids. CDR3 residues: CASSPNQGVDNQPQHF. As DNA, the CDR3 is TGTGCCAGCTCACCAAACCAGGGGGTGGACAATCAGCCCCAGCATTTT.

The CDR3 reads CATSADRDTGELFF. The CDR3 nucleotides read TGTGCCACCTCCGCGGACCGGGACACCGGGGAGCTGTTTTTT. The V call is TRBV2, the J call TRBJ2-2; D not certain. The CDR3 has 14 residues. Germline lookup yields CDR1 SNHLY and CDR2 FYNNEI. Deletions cut 10 bases from V and 3 bases from J, with 15 bases between.

The chain links TRBV12-3 or TRBV12-4 to TRBJ1-2; maybe TRBD1 (6 bases). The V gene lost 7 bases and the J gene lost 5 bases, with 14 bases spanning the gap. The CDR3 totals 13 residues. CDR3 protein: CASTGGSLYGYTF. The CDR3 DNA reads TGTGCCAGCACGGGGGGCAGCCTTTATGGCTACACCTTC.

The chain has TRBV11-2 and TRBJ1-2, with TRBD1 identical over 10 bases. The CDR3 covers 16 residues. CDR1 SGHAT and CDR2 FQNNGV come from the germline V gene. V was pared by 6 bases and J by 7 bases, with 14 bases of the junction left unmatched. CDR3 coding DNA: TGTGCCAGCAGACATTCCGGGACAGGGGTTATTGGTGGCTACACCTTC. Translation gives CASRHSGTGVIGGYTF.

In this sample, this clone turned up a few times. The chain is built from TRBV7-9 and TRBJ1-1; weak D call: TRBD1 (5 bases). Germline assignment: CDR1 SEHNR and CDR2 FQNEAQ (reference sequence). Trimming pared 5 bases from V and 1 base from J, leaving 20 bases between. The CDR3 totals 17 residues. The CDR3 is CASSAPVDIETNTEAFF. The CDR3 region has the DNA TGTGCCAGCAGCGCCCCTGTGGACATTGAGACGAACACTGAAGCTTTCTTT.

The rearrangement joins TRBV19 to TRBJ1-2; possible D gene TRBD1, 5 bases. V dropped 6 bases and J dropped 4 bases, with 18 bases sitting between them. Germline values: CDR1 LNHDA, CDR2 SQIVND (reference sequence). The CDR3 is made up of 15 amino acids. This CDR3 is CASSPGLTGPYGYTF. DNA of the CDR3: TGTGCCAGTAGCCCCGGGTTAACAGGCCCCTATGGCTACACCTTC. The full variable domain, its missing parts supplied by reference TRBV19 and TRBJ1-2, is DGGITQSPKYLFRKEGQNVTLSCEQNLNHDAMYWYRQDPGQGLRLIYYSQIVNDFQKGDIAEGYSVSREKKESFPLTVTSAQKNPTAFYLCASSPGLTGPYGYTFGSGTRLTVV.

The rearrangement links TRBV30 to TRBJ2-2; 9 positions agree with TRBD1. Germline CDR1 reads GTSNPN; CDR2 reads SVGIG (reference sequence). Losses at the gene ends were 5 bases for V and 7 bases for J; bases not matched to a gene: 5. There are 13 residues in the CDR3. The CDR3 sequence is CAWSGQGVGELFF. CDR3 DNA sequence: TGTGCCTGGTCGGGACAGGGTGTCGGGGAGCTGTTTTTT.

The sample holds one count of this clone. This chain links TRBV19 with TRBJ1-5, with D hard to call. The CDR3 totals 14 residues. Between the trimmed V and J ends, which lost 7 bases and 4 bases, there was a span of 14 bases. Germline lookup yields CDR1 LNHDA and CDR2 SQIVND (reference sequence). The CDR3 nucleotides read TGTGCCAGTAAGCTAGGGCAGTTTAATCAGCCCCAGCATTTT. This encodes CASKLGQFNQPQHF.

The chain is built from TRBV18 and TRBJ2-4, with D tentatively TRBD1 (5 bases). CDR3 length: 16 amino acids. Trimming cost V 0 bases and J 2 bases, with 11 bases left between them. Germline CDR1 KGHSH, CDR2 LQKENI. CDR3 residues: CASSPPKTVSKNIQYF. CDR3 nucleotide sequence: TGTGCCAGCTCACCACCTAAGACAGTATCCAAAAACATTCAGTACTTC. Full variable domain (rest looked up from reference TRBV18 and TRBJ2-4): NAGVMQNPRHLVRRRGQEARLRCSPMKGHSHVYWYRQLPEEGLKFMVYLQKENIIDESGMPKERFSAEFPKEGPSILRIQQVVRGDSAAYFCASSPPKTVSKNIQYFGAGTRLSVL.

This chain connects TRBV28 to TRBJ2-7; 7 positions agree with TRBD1. The CDR3 sequence is 15 residues long. The V segment lost 6 bases and the J segment 3 bases; nucleotides outside the gene matches: 11. Germline CDR1 and CDR2: MDHEN and SYDVKM. CDR3: CASSRGQDPFYEQYF. CDR3 DNA: TGTGCCAGCAGCAGAGGACAGGACCCGTTCTACGAGCAGTACTTC.

V gene TRBV6-5 combines with J gene TRBJ2-3, with 7 bases matching TRBD2. In germline, CDR1 is MNHEY, CDR2 SVGAGI. Unmatched junction bases numbered 1, after V lost 0 bases and J lost 4 bases. CDR3 length: 14 residues. The CDR3: CASSYSSGADTQYF. CDR3 bases: TGTGCCAGCAGTTACTCGAGCGGGGCAGATACGCAGTATTTT.